There are a few counts of the clone carrying this T cell receptor (beta chain). Its antigen is not known. The entry originates in a study of identical twins. Unique molecular identifiers were present on the cDNA, and a universal primer site came from template switching. MiXCR was run by TCRdb on the 5' RACE reads, yielding one entry per CDR3 protein. The sample yields 500,000 to 650,000 distinct CDR3 sequences, 7.1% seen once. Study findings and constraints: Abundant beta clonotypes from cord blood bore fewer insertions; memory repertoires lacked this pattern. The degree of excess twin sharing was weaker in beta out-of-frame sequences.

This sample also appeared in a second study, on yellow fever vaccine responses in identical twins.

The sequence was obtained from a woman in her late teens or twenties in good health. The sequenced material came from PBMCs.

Here the CDR3 reads CASSKAHRGSSYNEQFF. The CDR3 DNA sequence: TGTGCCAGCAGCAAGGCCCACAGGGGCTCATCCTACAATGAGCAGTTCTTC. V and J are TRBV21-1 and TRBJ2-1; whether TRBD1, the table's D call, matches the DNA was not checked. TRBV21-1 represents a pseudogene. CDR3 length: 17 amino acids.